This T cell receptor (beta chain) appears in the sequencing data of a study of T cells expressing NK-cell markers. Study in general: According to the study, TCR beta repertoires originated from sorted CD3+CD56+NKG2C+, CD3+CD56+NKG2C- and CD3+CD56-NKG2C+ T cells. Within the sequenced cohort of eight donors, seven exhibited HCMV seropositivity and one was seronegative. Broader study findings: There remained a lack of clarity about HCMV specificity of expanded NKG2C+ T cell clones.

TCRdb re-called the 5' RACE reads; one entry per CDR3 protein, DNA not given. The sample has about 550,000 distinct CDR3 sequences. Comments on this clonotype: Its antigen is still unknown.

This CDR3 is 14 amino acids long. CDR1 MNHEY and CDR2 SMNVEV come from the germline V gene (reference sequence). The origin of this receptor is a man between 18 and 29 years old in good health. The chain has TRBV27 and TRBJ1-6; TCRdb's assignment of TRBD1 cannot be checked, as there is no DNA. Source material: blood T cells: a sorted CD56 or NKG2C T cell subset, CD4+ or CD8+ T cells, or bulk PBMC T cells (not recorded which). The CDR3 loop is CASKGTSEYSPLHF.